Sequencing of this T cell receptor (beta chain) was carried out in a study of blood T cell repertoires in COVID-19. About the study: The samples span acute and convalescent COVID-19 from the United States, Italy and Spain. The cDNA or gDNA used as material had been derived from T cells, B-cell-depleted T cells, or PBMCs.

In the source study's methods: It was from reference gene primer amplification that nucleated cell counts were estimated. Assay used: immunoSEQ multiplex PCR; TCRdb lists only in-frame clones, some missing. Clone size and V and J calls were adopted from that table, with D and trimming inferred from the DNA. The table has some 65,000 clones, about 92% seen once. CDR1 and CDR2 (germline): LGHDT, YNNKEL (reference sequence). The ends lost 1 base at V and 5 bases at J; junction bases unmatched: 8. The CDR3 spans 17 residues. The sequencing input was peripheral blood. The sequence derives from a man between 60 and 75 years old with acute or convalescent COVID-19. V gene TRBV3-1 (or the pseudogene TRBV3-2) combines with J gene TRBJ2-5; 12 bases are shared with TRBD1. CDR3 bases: TGTGCCAGCAGCCAAGGGGACAGGGGGCGCCTGGAGGAGACCCAGTACTTC. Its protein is CASSQGDRGRLEETQYF.